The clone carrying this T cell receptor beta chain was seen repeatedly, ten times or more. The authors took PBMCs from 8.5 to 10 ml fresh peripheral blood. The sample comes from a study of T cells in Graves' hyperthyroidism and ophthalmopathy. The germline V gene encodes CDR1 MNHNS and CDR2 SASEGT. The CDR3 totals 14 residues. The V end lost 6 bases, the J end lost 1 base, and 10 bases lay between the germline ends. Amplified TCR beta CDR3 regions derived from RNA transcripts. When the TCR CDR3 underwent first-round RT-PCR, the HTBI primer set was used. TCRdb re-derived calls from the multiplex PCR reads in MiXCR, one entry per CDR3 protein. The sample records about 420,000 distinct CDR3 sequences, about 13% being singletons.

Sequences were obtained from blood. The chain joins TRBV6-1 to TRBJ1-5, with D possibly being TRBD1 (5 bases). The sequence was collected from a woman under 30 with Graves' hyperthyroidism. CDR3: CASRGVLSNQPQHF. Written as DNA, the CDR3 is TGTGCCAGCAGGGGGGTTTTAAGCAATCAGCCCCAGCATTTT.